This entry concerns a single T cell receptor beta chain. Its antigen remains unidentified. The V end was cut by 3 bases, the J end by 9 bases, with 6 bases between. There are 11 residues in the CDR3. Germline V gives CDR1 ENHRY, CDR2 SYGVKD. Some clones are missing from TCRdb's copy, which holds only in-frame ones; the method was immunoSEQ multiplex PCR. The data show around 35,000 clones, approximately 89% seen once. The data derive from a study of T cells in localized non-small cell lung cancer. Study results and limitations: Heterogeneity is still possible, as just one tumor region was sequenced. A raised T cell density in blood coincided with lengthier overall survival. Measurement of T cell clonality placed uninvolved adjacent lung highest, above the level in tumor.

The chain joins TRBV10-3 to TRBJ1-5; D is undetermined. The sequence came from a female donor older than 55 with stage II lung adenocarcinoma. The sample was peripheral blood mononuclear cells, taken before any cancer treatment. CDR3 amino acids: CAISDSGPQHF. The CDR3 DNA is TGTGCCATCAGTGACTCTGGGCCCCAGCATTTT.